This paragraph reports one T cell receptor beta chain. This specimen belongs to a study of blood T cell repertoires in COVID-19. About the study: There were acute and convalescent COVID-19 samples, and they came from the United States, Italy and Spain. PBMCs, B-cell-depleted T cells, or T cells were the source of the cDNA or gDNA that made up the material.

Per the original methods: Reference gene primer amplification gave estimated nucleated cell counts. This table comes from immunoSEQ multiplex PCR, and its TCRdb copy is limited to in-frame clones, with some not included. From that table come the V and J calls and clone size; the DNA was used to work out D and trimming. Among about 200,000 clones listed, roughly 80% were seen once. Germline values: CDR1 LNHDA, CDR2 SQIVND (reference sequence). This CDR3 is built from 15 residues. Trimming took 5 bases from V and 0 from J, leaving 10 bases between them. This TCR was recovered from an elderly woman with acute or convalescent COVID-19. The sequenced sample consisted of peripheral blood. V is TRBV19 and J is TRBJ1-4; D uncertain. CDR3: CASSAVDATNEKLFF. Here the CDR3 DNA reads TGTGCCAGTAGTGCAGTCGATGCAACTAATGAAAAACTGTTTTTT.